Listed below are T cell receptor beta chains from one sample, sequenced in a study of blood T cell repertoires in COVID-19. Data came from immunoSEQ multiplex PCR; TCRdb stores just in-frame clones and leaves some out. The table records 150,000 to 200,000 clones, approximately 80% of them present only once. The sequenced material came from PBMCs or T cells enriched from blood (not recorded which). These receptors were collected from a woman in her forties or fifties who had recovered from COVID-19. The CDR3 runs from the conserved cysteine through the conserved F or W. Each record gives: clone size, J gene, D gene, V gene, CDR3 protein, CDR3 DNA. A D gene is named only where the DNA matches it firmly. Some rows have no size entry. The others give once, few or many, or a class for an expanded clone.

abundance: NA; j_gene: TRBJ2-7; d_gene: TRBD1; v_gene: TRBV4-3; CDR3aa: CASSQELSGTGVYEQYF; CDR3nt: TGCGCCAGCAGCCAAGAGCTTTCCGGGACAGGGGTGTACGAGCAGTACTTC
abundance: NA; j_gene: TRBJ1-4; d_gene: NA; v_gene: TRBV7-2; CDR3aa: CASSLTRGQSEKLFF; CDR3nt: TGTGCCAGCAGCTTAACCCGGGGACAAAGTGAAAAACTGTTTTTT
abundance: NA; j_gene: TRBJ2-3; d_gene: NA; v_gene: TRBV5-1; CDR3aa: CASSLTRAGTDTQYF; CDR3nt: TGCGCCAGCAGCTTGACCCGAGCGGGCACAGATACGCAGTATTTT
abundance: NA; j_gene: TRBJ2-1; d_gene: NA; v_gene: TRBV5-8; CDR3aa: CASSLGLRQEQFF; CDR3nt: TGTGCCAGCAGCTTGGGACTCCGTCAAGAGCAGTTCTTC
abundance: NA; j_gene: TRBJ2-3; d_gene: NA; v_gene: TRBV11-2; CDR3aa: CASSLRQRTDTQYF; CDR3nt: TGTGCCAGCAGCTTACGACAGCGCACAGATACGCAGTATTTT
abundance: NA; j_gene: TRBJ1-2; d_gene: NA; v_gene: TRBV2; CDR3aa: CASSEALREGYTF; CDR3nt: TGTGCCAGCAGTGAAGCGCTGAGGGAAGGCTACACCTTC
abundance: NA; j_gene: TRBJ1-1; d_gene: TRBD1; v_gene: TRBV2; CDR3aa: CASSESGTGWAEAFF; CDR3nt: TGTGCCAGCAGCGAGTCCGGGACAGGGTGGGCTGAAGCTTTCTTT
abundance: once; j_gene: TRBJ1-6; d_gene: NA; v_gene: TRBV6-1; CDR3aa: CASSESGGRSPLHF; CDR3nt: TGTGCCAGCAGTGAGAGCGGGGGACGATCACCCCTCCACTTT
abundance: once; j_gene: TRBJ1-1; d_gene: NA; v_gene: TRBV18; CDR3aa: CASSPDRAEAFF; CDR3nt: TGTGCCAGCTCACCCGACCGGGCTGAAGCTTTCTTT
abundance: few; j_gene: TRBJ2-1; d_gene: TRBD2; v_gene: TRBV9; CDR3aa: CASSVILAGNEQFF; CDR3nt: TGTGCCAGCAGCGTCATCTTAGCGGGAAATGAGCAGTTCTTC
abundance: NA; j_gene: TRBJ1-2; d_gene: NA; v_gene: TRBV24-1; CDR3aa: CATFSQDNYGYTF; CDR3nt: TGTGCCACCTTTTCACAGGATAACTATGGCTACACCTTC
abundance: once; j_gene: TRBJ1-6; d_gene: NA; v_gene: TRBV3-1/TRBV3-2; CDR3aa: CASSRQWRNSPLHF; CDR3nt: TGTGCCAGCAGCCGTCAGTGGAGGAATTCACCCCTCCACTTT
abundance: NA; j_gene: TRBJ1-4; d_gene: NA; v_gene: TRBV6-6; CDR3aa: CASSWPGSLEKLFF; CDR3nt: TGTGCCAGCAGTTGGCCGGGAAGCTTGGAAAAACTGTTTTTT
abundance: NA; j_gene: TRBJ1-1; d_gene: TRBD1; v_gene: TRBV27; CDR3aa: CASSRTGVFEAFF; CDR3nt: TGTGCCAGCAGTCGGACAGGGGTCTTTGAAGCTTTCTTT
abundance: once; j_gene: TRBJ2-1; d_gene: TRBD2; v_gene: TRBV18; CDR3aa: CASSPPRGLAGGREQFF; CDR3nt: TGTGCCAGCTCACCACCGAGGGGACTAGCGGGGGGGCGTGAGCAGTTCTTC
abundance: NA; j_gene: TRBJ1-2; d_gene: TRBD1; v_gene: TRBV10-3; CDR3aa: CAIRAGTGDNYGYTF; CDR3nt: TGTGCCATCAGAGCCGGGACAGGGGACAACTATGGCTACACCTTC
abundance: NA; j_gene: TRBJ1-5; d_gene: NA; v_gene: TRBV24-1; CDR3aa: CATSEGGGNQPQHF; CDR3nt: TGTGCCACCAGTGAGGGGGGGGGCAATCAGCCCCAGCATTTT
abundance: NA; j_gene: TRBJ1-1; d_gene: NA; v_gene: TRBV6-2/TRBV6-3; CDR3aa: CASSPRFTEAFF; CDR3nt: TGTGCCAGCAGCCCCCGTTTCACTGAAGCTTTCTTT
abundance: few; j_gene: TRBJ2-3; d_gene: TRBD2; v_gene: TRBV27; CDR3aa: CASSLGLARDTQYF; CDR3nt: TGTGCCAGCAGTTTAGGACTAGCACGAGATACGCAGTATTTT
abundance: NA; j_gene: TRBJ2-2; d_gene: NA; v_gene: TRBV28; CDR3aa: CASSPVEKNTGELFF; CDR3nt: TGTGCCAGCAGTCCCGTGGAGAAGAACACCGGGGAGCTGTTTTTT
abundance: few; j_gene: TRBJ1-2; d_gene: TRBD1; v_gene: TRBV13; CDR3aa: CASSFEEDRERESYTF; CDR3nt: TGTGCCAGCAGCTTTGAAGAGGACAGGGAAAGGGAAAGCTACACCTTC
abundance: NA; j_gene: TRBJ2-5; d_gene: NA; v_gene: TRBV3-1/TRBV3-2; CDR3aa: CASSQASGETQYF; CDR3nt: TGTGCCAGCAGCCAAGCATCGGGAGAGACCCAGTACTTC
abundance: NA; j_gene: TRBJ2-1; d_gene: TRBD2; v_gene: TRBV9; CDR3aa: CASSVRPGLAGESSYNEQFF; CDR3nt: TGTGCCAGCAGCGTCCGCCCGGGACTAGCGGGGGAGAGCTCCTACAATGAGCAGTTCTTC